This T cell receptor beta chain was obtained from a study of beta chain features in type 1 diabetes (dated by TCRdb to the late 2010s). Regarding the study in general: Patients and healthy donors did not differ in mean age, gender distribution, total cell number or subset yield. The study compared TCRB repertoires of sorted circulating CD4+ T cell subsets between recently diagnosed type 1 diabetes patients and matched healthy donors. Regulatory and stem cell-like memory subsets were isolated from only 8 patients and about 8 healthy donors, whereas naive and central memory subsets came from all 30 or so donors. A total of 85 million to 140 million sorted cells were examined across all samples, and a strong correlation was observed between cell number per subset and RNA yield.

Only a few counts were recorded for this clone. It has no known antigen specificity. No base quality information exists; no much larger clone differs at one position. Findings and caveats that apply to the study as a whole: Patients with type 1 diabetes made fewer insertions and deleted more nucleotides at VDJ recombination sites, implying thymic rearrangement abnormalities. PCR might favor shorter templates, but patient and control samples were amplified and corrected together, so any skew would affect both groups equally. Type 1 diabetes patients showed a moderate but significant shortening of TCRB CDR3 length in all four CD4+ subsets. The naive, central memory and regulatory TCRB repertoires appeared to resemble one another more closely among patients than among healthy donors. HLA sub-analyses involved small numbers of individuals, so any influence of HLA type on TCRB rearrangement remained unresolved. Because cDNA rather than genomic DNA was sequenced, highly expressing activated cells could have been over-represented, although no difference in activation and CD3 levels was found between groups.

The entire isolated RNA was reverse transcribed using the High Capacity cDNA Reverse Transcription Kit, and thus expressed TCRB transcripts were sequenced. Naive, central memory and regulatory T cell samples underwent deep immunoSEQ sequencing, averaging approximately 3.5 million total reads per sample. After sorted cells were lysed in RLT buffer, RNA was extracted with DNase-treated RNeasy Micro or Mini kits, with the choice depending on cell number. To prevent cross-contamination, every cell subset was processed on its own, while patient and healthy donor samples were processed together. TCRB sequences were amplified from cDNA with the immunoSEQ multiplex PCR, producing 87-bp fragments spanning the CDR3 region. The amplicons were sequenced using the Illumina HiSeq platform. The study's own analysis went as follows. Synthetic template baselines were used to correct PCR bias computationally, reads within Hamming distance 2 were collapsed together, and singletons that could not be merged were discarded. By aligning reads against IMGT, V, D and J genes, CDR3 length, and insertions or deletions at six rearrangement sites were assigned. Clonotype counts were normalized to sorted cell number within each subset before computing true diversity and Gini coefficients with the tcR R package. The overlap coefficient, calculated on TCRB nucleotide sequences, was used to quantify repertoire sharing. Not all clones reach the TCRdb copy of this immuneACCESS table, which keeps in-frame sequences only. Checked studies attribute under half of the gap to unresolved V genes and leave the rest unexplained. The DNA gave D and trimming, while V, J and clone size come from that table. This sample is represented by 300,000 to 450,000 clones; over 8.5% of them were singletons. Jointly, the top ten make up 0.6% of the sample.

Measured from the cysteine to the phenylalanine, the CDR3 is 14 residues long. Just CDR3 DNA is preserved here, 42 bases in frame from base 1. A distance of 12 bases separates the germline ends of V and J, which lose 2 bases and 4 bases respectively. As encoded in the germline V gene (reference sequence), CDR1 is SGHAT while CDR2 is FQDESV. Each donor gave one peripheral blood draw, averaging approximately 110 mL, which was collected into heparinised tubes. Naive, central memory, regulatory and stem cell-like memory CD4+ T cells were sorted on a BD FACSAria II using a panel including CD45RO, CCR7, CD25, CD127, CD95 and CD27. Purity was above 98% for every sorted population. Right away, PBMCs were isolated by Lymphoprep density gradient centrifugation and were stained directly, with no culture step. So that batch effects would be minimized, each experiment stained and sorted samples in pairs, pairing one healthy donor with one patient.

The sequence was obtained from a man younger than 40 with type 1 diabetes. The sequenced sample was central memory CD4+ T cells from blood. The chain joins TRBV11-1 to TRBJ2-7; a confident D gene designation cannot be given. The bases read TGTGCCAGCAGCTTACGTCAAGGAGCATACGAGCAGTACTTC. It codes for CASSLRQGAYEQYF. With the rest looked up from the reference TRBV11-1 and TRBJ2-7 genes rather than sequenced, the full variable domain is EAEVAQSPRYKITEKSQAVAFWCDPISGHATLYWYRQILGQGPELLVQFQDESVVDDSQLPKDRFSAERLKGVDSTLKIQPAELGDSAMYLCASSLRQGAYEQYFGPGTRLTVT.